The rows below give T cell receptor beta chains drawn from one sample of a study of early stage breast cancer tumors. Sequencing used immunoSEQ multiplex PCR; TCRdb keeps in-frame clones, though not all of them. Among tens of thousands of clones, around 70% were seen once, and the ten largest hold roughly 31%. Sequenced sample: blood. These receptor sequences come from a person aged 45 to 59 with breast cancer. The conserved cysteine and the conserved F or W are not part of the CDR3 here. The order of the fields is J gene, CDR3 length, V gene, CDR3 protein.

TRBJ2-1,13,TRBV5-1,ASSLNPSGKSEQF
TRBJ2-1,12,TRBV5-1,ASSLGGPYDEQF
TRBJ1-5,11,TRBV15,ATRADYNQPQH
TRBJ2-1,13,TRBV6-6,ASSNLAGTYNEQF
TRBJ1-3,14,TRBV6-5,ASSSLNRGPGNTIY
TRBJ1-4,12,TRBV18,ASSPPGVNEKLF
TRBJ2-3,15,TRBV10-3,AISDNIAGVSTDTQY
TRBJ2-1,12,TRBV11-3,ASSLQGIGNEQF
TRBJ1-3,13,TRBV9,ASSTTTFSGNTIY
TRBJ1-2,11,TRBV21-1,ASREQGDTGYT
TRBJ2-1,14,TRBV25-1,ASSEYEGGFYNEQF
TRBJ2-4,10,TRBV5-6,ATMGQVGIQY
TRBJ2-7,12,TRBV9,ASSVEDNFYEQY